One sample yielded the 27 T cell receptor beta chains listed below, sequenced in a study of control samples from healthy donors and cancer patients. Method: immunoSEQ multiplex PCR; TCRdb's copy keeps in-frame clones and lacks some. The table has 100,000 to 120,000 clones, roughly 85% seen once. Sequenced material: blood. Receptor source: a woman in her 50s in good health.

The rearrangement links TRBV9 to TRBJ2-2, with D unresolved. This CDR3 has 17 residues. Per the germline V gene, CDR1 is SGDLS and CDR2 is YYNGEE. The ends were cut back, 0 bases at V and 0 bases at J, with 12 bases in the middle. The CDR3 DNA is TGTGCCAGCAGCGTAGTATCCGGAATAACGAACACCGGGGAGCTGTTTTTT. Translation gives CASSVVSGITNTGELFF.

V is TRBV9 and J is TRBJ1-2; 10 nucleotides agree with TRBD1. This CDR3 comprises 15 residues. Germline values: CDR1 SGDLS, CDR2 YYNGEE. The trim removed 2 bases at V and 5 bases at J, leaving 6 bases unmatched. The CDR3 region has the DNA TGTGCCAGCAGCGTGGGGACAGGGGATCGGTATGGCTACACCTTC. Its protein product is CASSVGTGDRYGYTF.

The chain combines TRBV6-5 with TRBJ1-2; no reliable D call. The CDR3 totals 15 residues. The V end lost 4 bases, the J end lost 7 bases, and 19 bases lay between the germline ends. The germline gives CDR1 MNHEY, CDR2 SVGAGI. CDR3 amino acids: CASSSLGMRLAGYTF. For the CDR3, the DNA is TGTGCCAGCAGTTCTTTGGGGATGAGGTTGGCTGGCTACACCTTC.

The chain couples TRBV5-8 to TRBJ2-3; 11 nucleotides line up with TRBD2. The germline gives CDR1 SGHTS, CDR2 YDEGEE. The length of the CDR3 is 17 residues. V dropped 4 bases and J dropped 2; count of bases not matched to a gene: 9. CDR3 amino acids: CASSKFLAGGYTDTQYF. In nucleotides, the CDR3 is TGTGCCAGCAGCAAATTCCTAGCGGGGGGATACACAGATACGCAGTATTTT.

This clone was detected a few times. The V and J genes are TRBV24-1 and TRBJ2-3; the match to TRBD1 covers 11 bases. Germline V gene sequence: CDR1 KGHDR, CDR2 SFDVKD. The junction had 8 bases not matched to a gene; V was cut back by 5 bases and J by 5 bases. The CDR3 consists of 16 residues. DNA for the CDR3: TGTGCCACCAGTGCCGAGGACAGGGGGCGGATAGATACGCAGTATTTT. As protein: CATSAEDRGRIDTQYF.

The CDR3 here is CASKEGGLNTEAFF. Written as DNA, the CDR3 is TGTGCCAGCAAAGAAGGGGGGTTGAACACTGAAGCTTTCTTT. The gene calls are TRBV6-6 and TRBJ1-1; D is possibly TRBD1 (6 bases). Germline V gene data show CDR1 as MNHNY and CDR2 as SVGAGI (reference sequence). The length of the CDR3 is 14 residues. Trimming removed 7 bases at V and 0 bases at J, with 12 bases between.

The chain combines TRBV7-2 with TRBJ2-5; the match to TRBD2 covers 11 bases. The V segment lost 5 bases and the J segment 6 bases; nucleotides outside the gene matches: 8. CDR3 size: 15 residues. The germline V gene has CDR1 SGHTA and CDR2 FQGNSA. The chain's CDR3 is CASSPRVAGGKTQYF. The CDR3 DNA follows: TGTGCCAGCAGCCCCCGGGTAGCGGGGGGGAAGACCCAGTACTTC.

The chain recombines TRBV5-8 with TRBJ1-5, with D uncertain. The CDR3 is made up of 12 amino acids. CDR1 and CDR2 from the germline V gene are SGHTS and YDEGEE. The V end was cut by 2 bases, the J end by 7 bases, with 7 bases between. The CDR3 nucleotides are TGTGCCAGCAGCTTCGAGGTCCAGCCCCAGCATTTT. Residues: CASSFEVQPQHF.

The rearrangement uses TRBV7-3 and TRBJ2-3; D possibly corresponds to TRBD1 (6 bases). This CDR3 contains 13 residues. CDR1 is SGHTA and CDR2 is FQGTGA in the germline V gene. V shed 2 bases and J shed 5 bases, with 8 bases lying between them. The CDR3 DNA reads TGTGCCAGCAGCTTACTCAGGGGAGATACGCAGTATTTT. Translation gives CASSLLRGDTQYF.

This clone showed up just a few times. The rearrangement links TRBV9 to TRBJ1-1, with a tentative D call TRBD1 (5 bases). Germline CDR1 SGDLS, CDR2 YYNGEE. The CDR3 runs to 14 residues. V lost 4 bases and J 12 bases, leaving 22 bases between the germline ends. The CDR3 coding sequence is TGTGCCAGCAGCCCTCAAGGAGGCGGGGGTCTAACTTTCTTT. As protein: CASSPQGGGGLTFF. The entire variable domain, with the rest obtained from reference TRBV9 and TRBJ1-1, is as follows: DSGVTQTPKHLITATGQRVTLRCSPRSGDLSVYWYQQSLDQGLQFLIQYYNGEERAKGNILERFSAQQFPDLHSELNLSSLELGDSALYFCASSPQGGGGLTFFGQGTRLTVV.

The rearrangement joins TRBV6-2 or TRBV6-3 to TRBJ2-3; TRBD1 agrees at 10 bases. The germline V gene encodes CDR1 MNHEY and CDR2 SVGEGT. With V trimmed by 5 bases and J by 2 bases, 7 bases remained unmatched. This CDR3 is 16 amino acids long. DNA for the CDR3: TGTGCCAGCAGTGCCGGGACAGGGGTGAACACAGATACGCAGTATTTT. This translates into CASSAGTGVNTDTQYF.

The chain employs TRBV5-4 and TRBJ2-7, with 7 bases fitting TRBD2. This CDR3 spans 14 amino acids. Germline-derived CDR1 and CDR2 are SGHNT and YYREEE (reference sequence). V trimming: 1 base; J trimming: 2 bases; junction bases outside the gene matches: 3. The CDR3 DNA reads as TGTGCCAGCAGCTTGATGGGAGGGCCCTACGAGCAGTACTTC. Its translation: CASSLMGGPYEQYF. Based on the CDR3 plus reference TRBV5-4 and TRBJ2-7, the full variable domain is ETGVTQSPTHLIKTRGQQVTLRCSSQSGHNTVSWYQQALGQGPQFIFQYYREEENGRGNFPPRFSGLQFPNYSSELNVNALELDDSALYLCASSLMGGPYEQYFGPGTRLTVT.

This clone was counted a single time. J is TRBJ2-7 and V is TRBV7-2; the D is unclear. Per germline, CDR1 SGHTA and CDR2 FQGNSA. The CDR3 contains 15 residues. V was cut by 2 bases and J by 2 bases, with 13 bases left in between. CDR3 protein: CASSLSLGLTYEQYF. CDR3 sequence (DNA): TGTGCCAGCAGCTTATCATTGGGTCTTACCTACGAGCAGTACTTC. Drawing the rest from reference TRBV7-2 and TRBJ2-7, the complete variable domain is GAGVSQSPSNKVTEKGKDVELRCDPISGHTALYWYRQSLGQGLEFLIYFQGNSAPDKSGLPSDRFSAERTGGSVSTLTIQRTQQEDSAVYLCASSLSLGLTYEQYFGPGTRLTVT.

J is TRBJ1-6 and V is TRBV3-1 (or the pseudogene TRBV3-2), with a tentative D call TRBD1 (6 bases). V was cut by 1 base and J by 15 bases, with 16 bases left in between. CDR3 length: 14 amino acids. CDR1 and CDR2 (germline): LGHDT, YNNKEL (reference sequence). CDR3 DNA: TGTGCCAGCAGCCAAGTCGATAGGGGGTTTCTCCTCCACTTT. Translation gives CASSQVDRGFLLHF.

The rearrangement joins TRBV27 to TRBJ1-5, with 12 bases aligning to TRBD1. The trim removed 6 bases at V and 7 bases at J, leaving 7 bases unmatched. The CDR3 covers 15 residues. Looked up from germline, CDR1 is MNHEY and CDR2 is SMNVEV (reference sequence). The CDR3 DNA follows: TGTGCCAGCAGGGAGGGACAGGGGGCATGGCAGCCCCAGCATTTT. Its protein is CASREGQGAWQPQHF.

The chain uses TRBV19 and TRBJ2-7; 10 bases map to TRBD1. Trimming removed 8 bases from V and 6 bases from J; junction bases left unmatched: 13. The CDR3 has 15 amino acids. Germline values: CDR1 LNHDA, CDR2 SQIVND (reference sequence). CDR3 residues: CASRKTGQGLFEQYF. As DNA, the CDR3 is TGTGCCAGTCGAAAAACGGGACAGGGGCTCTTCGAGCAGTACTTC.

This chain uses TRBV7-9 with TRBJ2-3, with 7 bases that match TRBD2. The CDR3 length is 15 residues. Trimming removed 3 bases from V and 10 bases from J; junction bases left unmatched: 13. Germline V gene lookup returns CDR1 SEHNR and CDR2 FQNEAQ (reference sequence). CDR3 nucleotide sequence: TGTGCCAGCAGCTTCGGTTGGGAGGGTTCTACTTCGCAGTATTTT. This codes for CASSFGWEGSTSQYF. The complete variable domain, with remaining parts taken from reference TRBV7-9 and TRBJ2-3, reads DTGVSQNPRHKITKRGQNVTFRCDPISEHNRLYWYRQTLGQGPEFLTYFQNEAQLEKSRLLSDRFSAERPKGSFSTLEIQRTEQGDSAMYLCASSFGWEGSTSQYFGPGTRLTVL.

This clone was counted a few times. The chain's CDR3 is CASSSPIRGTDTQYF. The CDR3, as DNA: TGTGCCAGCAGCTCCCCCATCCGGGGCACAGATACGCAGTATTTT. The chain has TRBV11-3 and TRBJ2-3, with D hard to call. Germline V gene lookup returns CDR1 SGHNT and CDR2 YENEEA. The V gene lost 4 bases and the J gene lost 1 base, with 12 bases spanning the gap. The CDR3 is 15 amino acids. Full variable domain (missing parts from reference TRBV11-3 and TRBJ2-3): EAGVVQSPRYKIIEKKQPVAFWCNPISGHNTLYWYLQNLGQGPELLIRYENEEAVDDSQLPKDRFSAERLKGVDSTLKIQPAELGDSAVYLCASSSPIRGTDTQYFGPGTRLTVL.

The chain joins TRBV6-6 to TRBJ2-2; D possibly uses TRBD1 or TRBD2 (6 bases each). Trimming left V 3 bases short and J 5 bases short, with 13 bases between. The CDR3 extends over 15 amino acids. Germline V gives CDR1 MNHNY, CDR2 SVGAGI (reference sequence). This CDR3 is CASSYVRGETGELFF. CDR3 coding DNA: TGTGCCAGCAGTTATGTAAGGGGGGAGACCGGGGAGCTGTTTTTT.

The chain employs TRBV21-1 and TRBJ1-1; the table's D call, TRBD1, was not checked against the DNA. TRBV21-1 constitutes a pseudogene. The CDR3 contains 14 residues. The CDR3 nucleotides are TGTGCCAGCAGCAACCAAACAGAGAACACTGAAGCTTTCTTT. This gives the protein CASSNQTENTEAFF.

This chain uses TRBV7-2 with TRBJ1-5; D gene unclear. Germline lookup yields CDR1 SGHTA and CDR2 FQGNSA. The CDR3 runs 15 residues. V gave up 1 base and J gave up 7 bases, with 14 bases separating them. In DNA, the CDR3 is TGTGCCAGCAGCTTAGGGTACGGTAATGAACAGCCCCAGCATTTT. Its translation: CASSLGYGNEQPQHF. The whole variable domain, filled in from reference TRBV7-2 and TRBJ1-5, reads GAGVSQSPSNKVTEKGKDVELRCDPISGHTALYWYRQSLGQGLEFLIYFQGNSAPDKSGLPSDRFSAERTGGSVSTLTIQRTQQEDSAVYLCASSLGYGNEQPQHFGDGTRLSIL.

The CDR3 DNA reads TGTGCCAGCAGCTTAGGGACAGGGTCACGTAAACAGCCCCAGCATTTT. Translation gives CASSLGTGSRKQPQHF. The chain employs TRBV7-2 and TRBJ1-5, with 8 bases identical to TRBD1. The CDR3 loop spans 16 amino acids. Germline CDR1 reads SGHTA; CDR2 reads FQGNSA. Trimming took 1 base from V and 7 from J; bases not matched to a gene: 9.

DNA of the CDR3: TGTGCCAGCTCACGTCTTATTGACAGGGTAGTCCAAGAGACCCAGTACTTC. Residues: CASSRLIDRVVQETQYF. The V call is TRBV18, the J call TRBJ2-5; 7 nucleotides line up with TRBD1. The CDR3 spans 17 residues. Germline lookup yields CDR1 KGHSH and CDR2 LQKENI. The V segment lost 4 bases and the J segment 1 base; nucleotides outside the gene matches: 12.

J is TRBJ2-2 and V is TRBV13; 10 nucleotides align to TRBD2. Germline CDR1 is PRHDT and CDR2 is FYEKMQ (reference sequence). The CDR3 consists of 17 residues. V was pared by 5 bases and J by 5 bases, with 11 bases of the junction left unmatched. The CDR3 nucleotides read TGTGCCAGCAGCCCCACCTGGACTAGCGGCGTAACCGGGGAGCTGTTTTTT. As protein: CASSPTWTSGVTGELFF.

Regarding this clone: A junction boundary mismatches the germline segment, possibly from a read error. The rearrangement joins TRBV3-1 (or the pseudogene TRBV3-2) to TRBJ1-6; D is unclear. This CDR3 has 15 residues. Germline CDR1 reads LGHDT; CDR2 reads YNNKEL (reference sequence). CDR3 sequence (DNA): TGTGCCAGCAGCCAAGAGGGTCACTATGATTCACCCCTCCACTTT. Translating gives CASSQEGHYDSPLHF.

V gene TRBV27 combines with J gene TRBJ1-5; D is unclear. This CDR3 has 11 amino acids. The germline gives CDR1 MNHEY, CDR2 SMNVEV (reference sequence). V lost 8 bases and J lost 8, with 10 bases in between. The CDR3, as DNA: TGTGCCAGCGATCCGGGTGAGCCCCAGCATTTT. Amino acid sequence: CASDPGEPQHF.

The chain has TRBV5-8 and TRBJ2-7; 7 nucleotides line up with TRBD2. CDR1 and CDR2 (germline): SGHTS, YDEGEE. The CDR3 loop spans 18 amino acids. V gave up 3 bases and J gave up 0 bases; unmatched junction bases: 15. The CDR3 nucleotides are TGTGCCAGCAGCTGGGAGGCTAGCGGCGCCCACATCTCCTACGAGCAGTACTTC. Protein: CASSWEASGAHISYEQYF.